These 20 T cell receptor beta chains were sequenced from one sample in a study of human T cells and chemical hapten exposure. TCRdb called the RACE reads again in MiXCR, with one record for every CDR3 protein. This sample carries about 260,000 distinct CDR3 sequences, about 9.4% of them seen once, and the ten largest clones take 2.3%. Time point noted: pre-sensitization, week 0. This sample's treatment: therapeutic diphenylcyclopropenone sensitization with weekly scalp DPC. The source was whole blood, collected in connection with sensitization to the hapten diphenylcyclopropenone (DPC). The receptors shown here come from a woman between 35 and 50 years old with alopecia areata. Some clones in this sample may be carry-over from other donors' samples.

Ten or more counts support this clonotype. This rearrangement joins TRBV7-6 to TRBJ1-2, with D hard to call. The CDR3 consists of 12 residues. Germline-derived CDR1 and CDR2 are SGHVS and FNYEAQ. V was pared by 1 base and J by 6 bases, with 6 bases between. The CDR3 nucleotides are TGTGCCAGCAGCTTAGGAAGGGATGGCTACACCTTC. This sequence encodes CASSLGRDGYTF. The full variable domain, in which reference TRBV7-6 and TRBJ1-2 provide the parts outside the CDR3, is GAGVSQSPRYKVTKRGQDVALRCDPISGHVSLYWYRQALGQGPEFLTYFNYEAQQDKSGLPNDRFSAERPEGSISTLTIQRTEQRDSAMYRCASSLGRDGYTFGSGTRLTVV.

This chain's CDR3 is CAISEGDGEQYF. The CDR3 DNA reads TGTGCCATCAGCGAGGGGGACGGCGAGCAGTACTTC. The chain employs TRBV10-3 and TRBJ2-7, with a tentative D call TRBD1 (6 bases). V was cut by 6 bases and J by 6 bases, with 12 bases left in between. Looked up from germline, CDR1 is ENHRY and CDR2 is SYGVKD. The length of the CDR3 is 12 residues.

The chain employs TRBV12-3 or TRBV12-4 and TRBJ2-7; TRBD2 might be the D (5 bases). The V end was cut by 7 bases, the J end by 2 bases, with 15 bases between. CDR3 size: 14 residues. The CDR3 sequence is CASTGNPGPYEQYF. CDR3 bases: TGTGCCAGCACCGGGAACCCAGGCCCCTACGAGCAGTACTTC.

Of note for this clonotype: At one boundary the junction diverges from the germline segment, which might be a read error. V and J are TRBV2 and TRBJ2-3; D perhaps matches TRBD2 (5 bases). From germline, CDR1 is SNHLY and CDR2 FYNNEI. The CDR3 is made up of 12 amino acids. CDR3 in DNA: TGTGTCAGCAGCGGAGAGGCAGATACGCAGTATTTT. Translated: CVSSGEADTQYF. Together with reference TRBV2 and TRBJ2-3, the CDR3 gives the full variable domain: EPEVTQTPSHQVTQMGQEVILRCVPISNHLYFYWYRQILGQKVEFLVSFYNNEISEKSEIFDDQFSVERPDGSNFTLKIRSTKLEDSAMYFCVSSGEADTQYFGPGTRLTVL.

This clonotype was observed a handful of times. The V gene is TRBV7-2, the J gene TRBJ2-1; D gene unclear. CDR3 length: 16 amino acids. The V end lost 0 bases, the J end lost 4 bases, and 13 bases lay between the germline ends. From germline, CDR1 is SGHTA and CDR2 FQGNSA. The CDR3 region has the DNA TGTGCCAGCAGCTTAGCAGGGTCCTCAGCATACAATGAGCAGTTCTTC. Its protein is CASSLAGSSAYNEQFF.

The gene calls are TRBV27 and TRBJ2-1; 15 nucleotides line up with TRBD2. CDR1 is MNHEY, CDR2 SMNVEV, per germline (reference sequence). The CDR3 contains 18 residues. With 6 bases clipped from V and 10 bases from J, the junction kept 16 bases outside the gene matches. The CDR3 here is CASSAVGLAGGEAAEQFF. The CDR3 coding sequence is TGTGCCAGCAGCGCCGTAGGACTAGCGGGAGGGGAGGCGGCGGAGCAGTTCTTC.

This clonotype was observed a few times. The V gene is TRBV27, the J gene TRBJ2-3; D not certain. Germline V gives CDR1 MNHEY, CDR2 SMNVEV (reference sequence). Trimming removed 3 bases from V and 1 base from J, with 8 bases in between. The CDR3 is made up of 14 amino acids. CDR3 in DNA: TGTGCCAGCAGTTTGTTCGCACGCACAGATACGCAGTATTTT. Protein product: CASSLFARTDTQYF.

This clonotype was seen a handful of times. V and J are TRBV7-9 and TRBJ2-1, with 13 bases matching TRBD2. Germline CDR1 is SEHNR and CDR2 is FQNEAQ (reference sequence). CDR3 size: 17 residues. V lost 4 bases to trimming and J lost 6 bases; unmatched junction nucleotides: 9. Written as DNA, the CDR3 is TGTGCCAGCAGCTCGACGGGACTAGCGGGGATAAGCAATGAGCAGTTCTTC. It yields the protein CASSSTGLAGISNEQFF.

This chain joins TRBV7-2 and TRBJ2-3; unclear D gene. This CDR3 is 13 amino acids long. Germline values: CDR1 SGHTA, CDR2 FQGNSA. The V gene lost 3 bases and the J gene lost 1 base, with 5 bases spanning the gap. The CDR3 loop is CASSFMGTDTQYF. DNA for the CDR3: TGTGCCAGCAGCTTTATGGGCACAGATACGCAGTATTTT.

Only a few counts were recorded for this clonotype. The chain couples TRBV7-9 to TRBJ1-1, with D uncertain. The CDR3 runs to 15 residues. V was pared by 5 bases and J by 0 bases, with 13 bases between. Germline CDR1 reads SEHNR; CDR2 reads FQNEAQ (reference sequence). The CDR3 sequence is CASSAQPTVNTEAFF. The CDR3 DNA reads as TGTGCCAGCAGCGCGCAACCCACAGTGAACACTGAAGCTTTCTTT.

The table lists this clonotype with many counts. The chain combines TRBV5-1 with TRBJ2-1; TRBD1 matches 8 bases. Per germline, CDR1 SGHRS and CDR2 YFSETQ. The CDR3 runs 16 residues. With V trimmed by 2 bases and J by 4 bases, 8 bases remained unmatched. CDR3 nucleotide sequence: TGCGCCAGCAGCTTCTCGACAGGGGCCCCATACAATGAGCAGTTCTTC. It translates to CASSFSTGAPYNEQFF.

This clonotype was seen a handful of times. This chain uses TRBV12-3 or TRBV12-4 with TRBJ1-1; TRBD1 matches at 7 bases. V lost 6 bases to trimming and J lost 11 bases; unmatched junction nucleotides: 6. The CDR3 totals 11 residues. The CDR3 coding sequence is TGTGCCAGCAGGGTAACAGGGGCTGCTTTCTTT. Encoded protein: CASRVTGAAFF.

V is TRBV7-6 and J is TRBJ2-7; unclear D gene. Trimming left V 4 bases short and J 3 bases short, with 7 bases between. The CDR3 runs 12 residues. CDR1 SGHVS and CDR2 FNYEAQ come from the germline V gene. CDR3 sequence (DNA): TGTGCCAGCAGCTCCGATTTCTACGAGCAGTACTTC. It translates to CASSSDFYEQYF.

The V gene is TRBV6-2 or TRBV6-3, the J gene TRBJ2-7; 8 bases fit TRBD2. Trimming took 5 bases from V and 3 from J; bases not matched to a gene: 9. The CDR3 is made up of 15 amino acids. Germline V lookup: CDR1 MNHEY, CDR2 SVGEGT. The CDR3 loop reads CASSQTSVYLYEQYF. CDR3 DNA sequence: TGTGCCAGCAGTCAGACTAGCGTCTACCTCTACGAGCAGTACTTC.

The DNA of the CDR3 is TGTGCCAGCAGTCGGACCACAGATACGCAGTATTTT. It translates to CASSRTTDTQYF. V usage is TRBV7-2 and J usage is TRBJ2-3; no clear D gene. In germline, CDR1 is SGHTA, CDR2 FQGNSA. The CDR3 totals 12 residues. The germline V and J ends were trimmed by 6 bases and 2 bases, with 6 bases remaining between them.

The CDR3 reads CSVNGGGSEKLFF. CDR3 bases: TGCAGTGTTAATGGGGGAGGGAGCGAAAAACTGTTTTTT. The chain joins TRBV20-1 to TRBJ1-4, with D possibly TRBD1 on 5 matching bases. This CDR3 contains 13 residues. Germline V lookup: CDR1 DFQATT, CDR2 SNEGSKA (reference sequence). V was trimmed by 7 bases and J by 8 bases, leaving 17 bases between them.

There are many counts of this clonotype. The rearrangement links TRBV7-9 to TRBJ2-5; 7 nucleotides match TRBD1. The CDR3 loop spans 15 amino acids. Germline CDR1 and CDR2: SEHNR and FQNEAQ (reference sequence). Losses at the gene ends were 6 bases for V and 2 bases for J; bases not matched to a gene: 9. The CDR3 bases are TGTGCCAGCAGTTACTCTCCGGGACAGCAAGAGACCCAGTACTTC. Amino acids: CASSYSPGQQETQYF.

V and J are TRBV5-1 and TRBJ2-7; 7 positions agree with TRBD1. Looked up from germline, CDR1 is SGHRS and CDR2 is YFSETQ. V lost 1 base, J lost 5 bases, and 9 bases stayed unmatched. CDR3 size: 15 residues. CDR3 sequence: CASSLPSQGKDEQYF. CDR3 in DNA: TGCGCCAGCAGCTTGCCGTCACAGGGGAAGGACGAGCAGTACTTC. Full variable domain (outside the CDR3, taken from reference TRBV5-1 and TRBJ2-7): KAGVTQTPRYLIKTRGQQVTLSCSPISGHRSVSWYQQTPGQGLQFLFEYFSETQRNKGNFPGRFSGRQFSNSRSEMNVSTLELGDSALYLCASSLPSQGKDEQYFGPGTRLTVT.

With regard to this clonotype: A much more abundant neighbour one base away suggests this may be a read error. The V call is TRBV5-1, the J call TRBJ2-2; TRBD1 matches 9 bases. From germline, CDR1 is SGHRS and CDR2 YFSETQ. The CDR3 totals 16 residues. The CDR3 DNA reads TGCGCCAGCAGCCGCTCCCGGACAGGGGTGACCGGGGAGCTGTATTTT. This translates into CASSRSRTGVTGELYF.

This clonotype was picked up a small number of times. The chain links TRBV18 to TRBJ1-6, with unresolved D. Germline V lookup: CDR1 KGHSH, CDR2 LQKENI. With 3 bases removed from V and 3 bases from J, the gap between germline ends came to 3 bases. The CDR3 totals 13 residues. Here the CDR3 DNA reads TGTGCCAGCTCACCTCACTATAATTCACCCCTCCACTTT. This sequence encodes CASSPHYNSPLHF.